This T cell receptor (beta chain) was found in a study of blood T cell repertoires in COVID-19 (dated by TCRdb to between 2020 and 2021). Regarding the research as a whole: Samples covering the acute and convalescent phases of COVID-19 were provided by collaborators in the United States, Italy and Spain. The samples were drawn from the first 160 participants of the ongoing ImmuneRACE study and from 1,254 subjects provided by 6 global collaborators. The dataset comprised deeply sampled blood TCRbeta repertoires from subjects exposed to, actively infected with, or recovered from COVID-19. Where available, HLA class I and class II types were taken from metadata supplied by the sample provider and were not determined by assay-based typing. The sample metadata nearly always contained a de-identified subject ID, COVID-19 status, age in years and sex. The material from the prospective study consisted of cDNA or gDNA derived from T cells, B-cell-depleted T cells, or PBMCs. The repertoires were released in a freely available public database intended as a resource for research on the immune response to SARS-CoV-2.

What the authors observed across the whole study: The quantity of clinical and demographic metadata differed by source and by participant and was supplied without curation.

The collaborating institutions used their own protocols to collect whole blood in K2EDTA tubes. For TCRbeta analysis, collaborators shipped samples in one of three forms: frozen whole blood, isolated PBMCs, or DNA extracted from either of those sample types. The immunoSEQ Assay, a bias-controlled multiplex PCR, was used to amplify TCRbeta CDR3 regions from genomic DNA. For the original study's pipeline: The number of nucleated cells in each sample was estimated by amplification of reference gene primers within the assay. Sequence reads were collapsed and filtered to measure the absolute abundance of every unique TCRbeta CDR3 rearrangement. For each sample, productive Simpson clonality was calculated as the square root of Simpson's diversity index across productive rearrangements. TCRdb re-hosts the immuneACCESS table, in-frame sequences only. Its copies lack some clones; in the studies checked, an unresolved V gene accounts for under half of them, and the cause for the rest is not known. That table gives V, J and clone size, and the DNA gave D and trimming. The sample contains roughly 320,000 clones, around 84% of them found a single time. About 1.2% of the sample belongs to the ten largest clones.

V was cut back by 3 bases and J by 3 bases, leaving a gap of 12 bases between them. From the germline V gene, CDR1 is SGHTA and CDR2 is FQGNSA. The CDR3 starts with the cysteine, ends with the phenylalanine, and has 15 residues. Only the CDR3 DNA is retained, 45 bases long and in frame from the first base. On this clone itself: Which antigen it targets is not known. Base qualities are not provided; no much larger clone lies one nucleotide away.

The chain links TRBV7-2 with TRBJ1-3, and TRBD1 may be the D gene, going by 6 matching bases. The sequenced sample consisted of peripheral blood. The origin of this receptor is a man in his sixties or seventies with acute or convalescent COVID-19. The DNA reads as follows: TGTGCCAGCAGCTTCACAGGGAACGGTGGAAACACCATATATTTT. The resulting protein is CASSFTGNGGNTIYF.